The entry below describes one TCR beta chain. The antigen remains undetermined. 13 Jbeta primers and 60 Vbeta primers were used for the PCR. Repertoires were generated with immunoSEQ multiplex PCR, while TCRdb's copy carries only in-frame clones and drops some. The sample data list some 120,000 clones. Germline V gene lookup returns CDR1 SGHTA and CDR2 FQGNSA. There are 18 residues in the CDR3. The J segment lost 2 bases and the V segment lost 5 bases, leaving 13 bases of the junction unmatched. This entry is derived from a study of cytomegalovirus exposure and HLA in healthy donors. Findings and caveats of the study: A later analysis found common viral pathogens apparently linked to several of the most significant clusters.

This clonotype originated in a man aged 35 to 55 in good health and CMV-seronegative. This chain connects TRBV7-2 to TRBJ2-7, with 12 bases lining up with TRBD2. Sequencing input: PBMCs. CDR3: CASSPRPGLAGKAYEQYF. The CDR3 DNA reads TGTGCCAGCAGCCCCAGACCGGGACTAGCGGGTAAAGCCTACGAGCAGTACTTC.